These 14 T cell receptor beta chains were all obtained from the same sample, sequenced in a study of spatial heterogeneity in lung cancer. General study points: For expanded intratumoral alpha and beta TCRs, counts tracked tumor mutation counts.

The antigens of these receptors remain unknown. Time point: sample taken at primary tumor resection. Each CDR3 protein is one row after TCRdb ran MiXCR on the 5' RACE reads. The sample includes 7,500 to 10,000 distinct CDR3 sequences, roughly an eighth of them seen just once. The specimen was lung tumor tissue, collected at surgery. Every receptor here comes from a male donor with early-stage non-small cell lung cancer.

This clonotype qualifies as medium-sized. The chain couples TRBV6-5 to TRBJ2-3, with D possibly being TRBD1 or TRBD2 (5 bases each). There are 13 residues in the CDR3. V lost 2 bases and J lost 8, with 11 bases in between. Germline CDR1 MNHEY, CDR2 SVGAGI. As DNA, the CDR3 is TGTGCCAGCAGTTACCCGGGGACGGGTACGCAGTATTTT. Translation: CASSYPGTGTQYF.

This clonotype was observed many times. The chain recombines TRBV5-1 with TRBJ2-7; a possible D gene is TRBD1 (6 bases). The CDR3 spans 15 residues. Germline V gene lookup returns CDR1 SGHRS and CDR2 YFSETQ. The germline V and J ends were trimmed by 4 bases and 4 bases, with 18 bases remaining between them. The CDR3 sequence: CASSPGHRDVYEQYF. In DNA, the CDR3 is TGCGCCAGCAGCCCGGGACACCGGGACGTGTACGAGCAGTACTTC.

This chain links TRBV5-1 with TRBJ1-2; D remains unclear. Trimming removed 4 bases at V and 4 bases at J, with 17 bases between. Per germline, CDR1 SGHRS and CDR2 YFSETQ. CDR3 length: 15 residues. CDR3 in amino acids: CASSPRGSDAYGYTF. The CDR3 DNA follows: TGCGCCAGCAGCCCAAGAGGGTCAGACGCCTATGGCTACACCTTC.

This clonotype was counted at least ten times. The chain employs TRBV6-2 or TRBV6-3 and TRBJ2-1; D is ambiguous. The V gene lost 4 bases and the J gene lost 2 bases, with 15 bases spanning the gap. Germline lookup yields CDR1 MNHEY and CDR2 SVGEGT. This CDR3 spans 16 amino acids. CDR3 coding DNA: TGTGCCAGCAGTTTCCCCACGGGCTTACCCTACAATGAGCAGTTCTTC. Translated: CASSFPTGLPYNEQFF.

This clonotype was observed a few times. J is TRBJ2-1 and V is TRBV5-1; D call uncertain. V shed 7 bases and J shed 1 base, with 21 bases lying between them. CDR1 is SGHRS and CDR2 is YFSETQ in the germline V gene. The CDR3 contains 17 residues. CDR3 DNA: TGCGCCAGCGTAGGGCAGGCCGACCCCCTTTCCTACAATGAGCAGTTCTTC. Translation gives CASVGQADPLSYNEQFF.

The rearrangement links TRBV28 to TRBJ2-7; 11 bases agree with TRBD2. There are 15 residues in the CDR3. Germline assignment: CDR1 MDHEN and CDR2 SYDVKM. The ends lost 6 bases at V and 3 bases at J; junction bases unmatched: 7. The CDR3 region is CASRPGTSGYYEQYF. The CDR3 coding sequence is TGTGCCAGCAGGCCCGGGACTAGCGGCTACTACGAGCAGTACTTC.

There are many counts of this clonotype. The chain couples TRBV5-1 to TRBJ2-7, with D possibly TRBD1 on 5 matching bases. V shed 4 bases and J shed 2 bases, with 13 bases lying between them. The CDR3 extends over 14 amino acids. Germline CDR1 reads SGHRS; CDR2 reads YFSETQ. CDR3 region: CASSKVDRAYEQYF. The CDR3 DNA is TGCGCCAGCAGCAAGGTAGACAGAGCCTACGAGCAGTACTTC.

This clonotype was found many times. The V call is TRBV12-3 or TRBV12-4, the J call TRBJ2-5; D gene ambiguous. Deletions cut 3 bases from V and 4 bases from J, with 3 bases between. CDR3 length equals 11 residues. In nucleotides, the CDR3 is TGTGCCAGCAGTTTCTCAGAGACCCAGTACTTC. It yields the protein CASSFSETQYF.

Many counts were recorded for this clonotype. V is TRBV3-1 and J is TRBJ1-2; D not certain. CDR3 length equals 14 residues. V shed 4 bases and J shed 0 bases, with 9 bases lying between them. The V gene's germline CDR1 is LGHDT and CDR2 YNNKEL (reference sequence). The DNA for the CDR3 is TGTGCCAGCAGCCCCCAGAGTGCTAACTATGGCTACACCTTC. Translation gives CASSPQSANYGYTF.

This clonotype was counted many times. The V call is TRBV20-1, the J call TRBJ2-7; no reliable D call. The V gene's germline CDR1 is DFQATT and CDR2 SNEGSKA (reference sequence). The CDR3 sequence is 14 residues long. The ends were cut back, 0 bases at V and 7 bases at J, with 16 bases in the middle. The CDR3 here is CSARDQRNSREQYF. The CDR3 nucleotides read TGCAGTGCTAGAGATCAGAGGAATTCGCGGGAGCAGTACTTC.

This clonotype is deemed medium-sized. The V and J genes are TRBV2 and TRBJ2-2; the D gene is possibly TRBD1 (5 bases). CDR3 size: 12 residues. In germline, CDR1 is SNHLY, CDR2 FYNNEI. V was pared by 6 bases and J by 5 bases, with 7 bases between. CDR3 residues: CASRGLTGELFF. The CDR3 bases are TGTGCCAGCAGGGGGCTTACCGGGGAGCTGTTTTTT.

This clonotype came up many times. V usage is TRBV29-1 and J usage is TRBJ1-1; D gene unclear. CDR1 and CDR2 from the germline V gene are SQVTM and ANQGSEA. Trimming removed 4 bases at V and 5 bases at J, with 14 bases between. CDR3 length: 13 residues. Written as DNA, the CDR3 is TGCAGCGTTGTGAAAGGGAGTGGGACTGAAGCTTTCTTT. Amino acids: CSVVKGSGTEAFF.

This chain joins TRBV5-4 and TRBJ2-7, with a possible D match to TRBD2 (5 bases). In germline, CDR1 is SGHNT, CDR2 YYREEE (reference sequence). V was trimmed by 0 bases and J by 5 bases, leaving 9 bases between them. This CDR3 has 13 residues. This CDR3 reads CASSLVGSNEQYF. CDR3 sequence (DNA): TGTGCCAGCAGCTTGGTTGGGAGTAACGAGCAGTACTTC.

This clonotype appeared many times. The chain carries TRBV12-3 or TRBV12-4 and TRBJ2-3; 10 bases agree with TRBD2. V gave up 8 bases and J gave up 3 bases; unmatched junction bases: 8. The CDR3 is 15 amino acids. The CDR3 loop is CASARTSGLTDTQYF. The CDR3 coding sequence is TGTGCCAGCGCCAGGACTAGCGGATTGACAGATACGCAGTATTTT.